The T cell receptor (beta chain) described here comes from a study of PD-L1 blockade in urothelial cancer. Study at large: Males with bladder-origin urothelial cancer made up twenty-five of 29 patients. Blood was evaluated 3 weeks (second dose) and 6 weeks after therapy began.

TCRdb's table, derived via immunoSEQ multiplex PCR, lists solely in-frame clones and lacks some. The table lists about 26,000 clones, about 86% of them singletons. This specimen consisted of PBMCs, obtained around atezolizumab (anti-PD-L1) treatment. The TCR was taken from a man aged 60-69 years with urothelial cancer.

DNA for the CDR3: TGTGCCTGGATGGGAGGCCCCTACGAGCAGTACTTC. Its protein product is CAWMGGPYEQYF. This chain uses TRBV30 with TRBJ2-7; tentatively, D is TRBD2 (6 bases). CDR3 length: 12 amino acids. V lost 4 bases, J lost 2 bases, and 9 bases lay in between. Per germline, CDR1 GTSNPN and CDR2 SVGIG (reference sequence).